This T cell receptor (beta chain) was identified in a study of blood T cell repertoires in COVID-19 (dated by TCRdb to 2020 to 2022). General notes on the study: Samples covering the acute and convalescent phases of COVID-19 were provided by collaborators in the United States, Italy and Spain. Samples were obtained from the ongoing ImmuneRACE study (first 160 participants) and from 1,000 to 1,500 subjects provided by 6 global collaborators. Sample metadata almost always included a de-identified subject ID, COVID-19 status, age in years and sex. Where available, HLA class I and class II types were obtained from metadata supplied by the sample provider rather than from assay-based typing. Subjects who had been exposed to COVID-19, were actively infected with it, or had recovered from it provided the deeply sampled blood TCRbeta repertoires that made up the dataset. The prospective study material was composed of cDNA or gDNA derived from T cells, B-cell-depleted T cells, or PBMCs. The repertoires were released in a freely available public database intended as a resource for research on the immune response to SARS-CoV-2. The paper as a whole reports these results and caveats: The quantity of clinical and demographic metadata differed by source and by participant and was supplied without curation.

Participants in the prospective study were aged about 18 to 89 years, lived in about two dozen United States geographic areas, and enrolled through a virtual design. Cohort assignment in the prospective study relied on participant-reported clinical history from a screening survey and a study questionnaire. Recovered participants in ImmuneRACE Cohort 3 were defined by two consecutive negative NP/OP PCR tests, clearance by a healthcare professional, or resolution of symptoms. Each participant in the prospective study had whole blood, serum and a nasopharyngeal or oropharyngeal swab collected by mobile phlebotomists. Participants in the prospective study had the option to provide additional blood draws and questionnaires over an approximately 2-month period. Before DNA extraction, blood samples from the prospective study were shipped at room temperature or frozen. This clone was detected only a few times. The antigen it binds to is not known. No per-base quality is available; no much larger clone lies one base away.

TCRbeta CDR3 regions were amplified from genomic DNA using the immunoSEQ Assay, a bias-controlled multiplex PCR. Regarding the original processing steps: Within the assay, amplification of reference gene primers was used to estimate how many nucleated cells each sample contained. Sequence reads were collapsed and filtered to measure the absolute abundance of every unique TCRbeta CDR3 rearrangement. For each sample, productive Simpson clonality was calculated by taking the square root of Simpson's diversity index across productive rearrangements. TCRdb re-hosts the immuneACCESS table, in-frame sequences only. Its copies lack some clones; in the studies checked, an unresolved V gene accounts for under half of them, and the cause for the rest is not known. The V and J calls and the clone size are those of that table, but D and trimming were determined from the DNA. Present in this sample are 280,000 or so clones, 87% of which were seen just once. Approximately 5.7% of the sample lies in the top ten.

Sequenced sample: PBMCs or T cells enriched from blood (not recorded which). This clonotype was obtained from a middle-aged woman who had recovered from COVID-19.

The CDR3 in this case is CATSDPGQGFDEQYF. The nucleotide sequence reads as follows: TGTGCCACCAGTGACCCGGGACAGGGTTTCGACGAGCAGTACTTC. This sequence uses TRBV24-1 and TRBJ2-7, and 9 bases in between align with TRBD1. From the cysteine up to the phenylalanine, the CDR3 has a length of 15 residues. The sequence is cut down to CDR3 DNA, 45 bases in frame from base 1. The germline V end is reduced by 4 bases and the J end by 5 bases; junction bases left unmatched: 8. Reading the germline V gene gives CDR1 KGHDR and CDR2 SFDVKD.